This T cell receptor beta chain emerged from a study of beta chain features in type 1 diabetes. Points on this clone: Its target is not known.

The sequenced template was cDNA made from the entire isolated RNA. The table came from immunoSEQ multiplex PCR; TCRdb's copy has only in-frame clones and leaves some out. The sample lists 600,000 to 700,000 clones, around 11% occurring once. CDR1 is SGHTA and CDR2 is FQGNSA in the germline V gene. The ends were cut back, 6 bases at V and 9 bases at J, with 15 bases in the middle. This CDR3 has 14 amino acids. Study-level points and caveats: Shorter TCRB CDR3s, moderately but significantly so, were found in Type 1 diabetes patients in all four CD4+ subsets. A greater similarity of naive, central memory and Treg TCRB repertoires was seen among patients than among healthy donors. No resolution was reached here on whether HLA type influences TCRB rearrangement.

The clonotype was recovered from a man between 25 and 39 years old with type 1 diabetes. Material for sequencing was naive CD4+ T cells from blood. This chain uses TRBV7-2 with TRBJ1-6; D is perhaps TRBD1 (6 bases). The CDR3 region is CASSWRGTGSPLHF. The CDR3 DNA reads TGTGCCAGCAGTTGGAGGGGGACCGGTTCACCCCTCCACTTT.